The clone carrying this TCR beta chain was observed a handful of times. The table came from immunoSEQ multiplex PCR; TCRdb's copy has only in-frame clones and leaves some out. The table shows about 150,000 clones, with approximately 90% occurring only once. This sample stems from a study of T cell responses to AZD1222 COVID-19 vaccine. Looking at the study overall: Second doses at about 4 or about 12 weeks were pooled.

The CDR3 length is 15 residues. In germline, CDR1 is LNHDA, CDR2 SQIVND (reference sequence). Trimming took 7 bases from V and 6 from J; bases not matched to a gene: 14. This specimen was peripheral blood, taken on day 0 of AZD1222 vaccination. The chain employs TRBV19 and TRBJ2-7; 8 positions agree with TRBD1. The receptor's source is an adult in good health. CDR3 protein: CASTPRTGIPVEQYF. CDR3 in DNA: TGTGCCAGTACCCCGCGGACAGGGATCCCCGTCGAGCAGTACTTC.